This T cell receptor (beta chain) was documented in a study of blood T cell repertoires in COVID-19. This study enrolled people aged 18 to 89 from about two dozen US geographic areas. Authors' data handling: Nucleated cell number was recorded as an estimate derived from reference gene primer amplification. TCRdb's table, derived via immunoSEQ multiplex PCR, lists solely in-frame clones and lacks some. That table supplies the V and J calls and clone size; D and trimming were determined from the DNA. The sample includes a few hundred thousand clones, 70% to 90% seen only once; the top ten take more than 9%. V lost 8 bases and J lost 3; bases outside the gene matches: 12. The CDR3 is 17 residues long. Germline-derived CDR1 and CDR2 are MDHEN and SYDVKM.

Sequenced material: PBMCs or T cells enriched from blood (not recorded which). The V call is TRBV28, the J call TRBJ1-5, with 11 bases lining up with TRBD1. The source of this sequence is a woman between 18 and 29 years old who had recovered from COVID-19. The CDR3 loop is CASRSSGTGGSNQPQHF. The CDR3 nucleotides read TGTGCCAGCCGCTCCTCCGGGACAGGGGGTTCCAATCAGCCCCAGCATTTT.